Each of the 29 T cell receptor beta chains below was sequenced from the same sample in a study of shared clonotypes between healthy human individuals. The assay was immunoSEQ multiplex PCR, and TCRdb's table has in-frame clones only and misses some. The sample includes around 1,100,000 clones, approximately 80% of them seen just once. Sequencing input: memory CD4+ T cells from PBMCs. Subset defined: CD45RA-negative fraction. The receptors stem from a man aged 18 to 29 in good health. Some clones in this sample may be carry-over from other donors' samples.

V gene TRBV5-6 combines with J gene TRBJ2-3; D remains unclear. V dropped 0 bases and J dropped 6 bases, with 2 bases sitting between them. The germline gives CDR1 SGHDT, CDR2 YYEEEE. The CDR3 sequence is 11 residues long. Written as DNA, the CDR3 is TGTGCCAGCAGCTTGGTGGATACGCAGTATTTT. Translation gives CASSLVDTQYF. The variable domain in full, with the rest retrieved from reference TRBV5-6 and TRBJ2-3, is DAGVTQSPTHLIKTRGQQVTLRCSPKSGHDTVSWYQQALGQGPQFIFQYYEEEERQRGNFPDRFSGHQFPNYSSELNVNALLLGDSALYLCASSLVDTQYFGPGTRLTVL.

V is TRBV29-1 and J is TRBJ2-1, with a weak D call TRBD1 (6 bases). Germline V gene sequence: CDR1 SQVTM, CDR2 ANQGSEA. Trimming shortened V by 4 bases and J by 8 bases, and 9 bases separated the two germline ends. The CDR3 spans 11 residues. In DNA, the CDR3 is TGCAGCGTTGCCAGGGGCGATGAGCAGTTCTTC. Protein product: CSVARGDEQFF.

This chain links TRBV5-1 with TRBJ2-5; D is unclear. Germline CDR1 and CDR2: SGHRS and YFSETQ. The ends were cut back, 3 bases at V and 2 bases at J, with 14 bases in the middle. The CDR3 is 15 amino acids. CDR3 nucleotides: TGCGCCAGCAGCTCCCCTCGGGCTACGCAAGAGACCCAGTACTTC. As protein: CASSSPRATQETQYF.

The chain recombines TRBV29-1 with TRBJ2-1; D is undetermined. V shed 7 bases and J shed 7 bases, with 11 bases lying between them. CDR1 SQVTM and CDR2 ANQGSEA come from the germline V gene. CDR3 length equals 11 residues. The CDR3 is CSGRGRNEQFF. In DNA, the CDR3 is TGCAGCGGCCGTGGTAGAAATGAGCAGTTCTTC.

With regard to this clone: Other DNA sequences in the sample encode the same CDR3. This chain joins TRBV2 and TRBJ2-3; TRBD2 matches at 7 bases. V shed 4 bases, J shed 1 base, and the junction held 2 bases outside the gene matches. Germline-derived CDR1 and CDR2 are SNHLY and FYNNEI. The CDR3 spans 14 residues. The CDR3 DNA follows: TGTGCCAGCAGTGCTAGCGGTGGCACAGATACGCAGTATTTT. Translation gives CASSASGGTDTQYF.

V and J are TRBV4-1 and TRBJ2-7; D might be TRBD2 (6 bases). The CDR3 length is 18 residues. Trimming pared 2 bases from V and 0 bases from J, leaving 20 bases between. Germline values: CDR1 MGHRA, CDR2 YSYEKL. CDR3 sequence: CASSQLLTTSWSSYEQYF. The CDR3 DNA is TGCGCCAGCAGCCAACTTCTCACCACTAGCTGGAGCTCCTACGAGCAGTACTTC.

Only one count was recorded for this clone. V gene TRBV5-1 combines with J gene TRBJ2-3; 9 nucleotides align to TRBD2. Trimming cost V 0 bases and J 5 bases; bases outside gene matches: 7. Germline V lookup: CDR1 SGHRS, CDR2 YFSETQ. The CDR3 extends over 16 amino acids. The CDR3, as DNA: TGCGCCAGCAGCTTGGGAGTAGCGGGAGCTGGAGATACGCAGTATTTT. This gives the protein CASSLGVAGAGDTQYF.

V and J are TRBV7-3 and TRBJ2-7, with 9 bases that match TRBD2. The V gene's germline CDR1 is SGHTA and CDR2 FQGTGA. The ends lost 2 bases at V and 2 bases at J; junction bases unmatched: 4. This CDR3 has 15 amino acids. The CDR3 nucleotides read TGTGCCAGCAGCTTAGGAGCGGGAGGCGCCTACGAGCAGTACTTC. This sequence encodes CASSLGAGGAYEQYF.

On this clone: At one of its ends the junction is not consistent with the germline gene, which may arise from a read error. The genes are TRBV5-6 and TRBJ2-7, with 10 bases aligning to TRBD1. From germline, CDR1 is SGHDT and CDR2 YYEEEE. CDR3 length: 18 residues. The DNA of the CDR3 is TGTGCCAGCAGCAATTGGCGCGACAGGGGGCGCGGGATACGAGCAGTAAACTTC. Residues: CASSNWRDRGRGIRAVNF.

The chain carries TRBV30 and TRBJ1-4; no clear D gene. The V end lost 3 bases, the J end lost 8 bases, and 16 bases lay between the germline ends. This CDR3 is 14 amino acids long. CDR1 GTSNPN and CDR2 SVGIG come from the germline V gene (reference sequence). CDR3 in DNA: TGTGCCTGGAGACGGCCCCCCTTTCGGGAAAAACTGTTTTTT. It is translated as CAWRRPPFREKLFF.

This clone has just one count. The rearrangement uses TRBV5-6 and TRBJ2-3; 7 bases agree with TRBD2. Germline CDR1 SGHDT, CDR2 YYEEEE. Unmatched junction bases numbered 4, after V lost 0 bases and J lost 0 bases. The CDR3 extends over 16 amino acids. CDR3 region: CASSLDSGYSTDTQYF. CDR3 in DNA: TGTGCCAGCAGCTTGGATAGCGGGTACAGCACAGATACGCAGTATTTT.

V gene TRBV10-3 combines with J gene TRBJ2-1; D is unclear. The CDR3 is 9 amino acids. V lost 7 bases and J 10 bases, leaving 5 bases between the germline ends. The germline CDR1 and CDR2 sequences are ENHRY and SYGVKD. The CDR3 DNA is TGTGCCATCATCCAAGAGCAGTTCTTC. Amino acid sequence: CAIIQEQFF.

The chain combines TRBV11-2 with TRBJ1-1; 7 nucleotides line up with TRBD1. Germline V CDR1 and CDR2: SGHAT, FQNNGV. V trimming: 5 bases; J trimming: 4 bases; junction bases outside the gene matches: 13. The CDR3 consists of 16 residues. CDR3 sequence reads: CASSAGGFGGSTEAFF. The CDR3 nucleotides are TGTGCCAGCAGCGCAGGGGGATTTGGAGGTAGCACTGAAGCTTTCTTT. Based on the CDR3 plus reference TRBV11-2 and TRBJ1-1, the full variable domain is EAGVAQSPRYKIIEKRQSVAFWCNPISGHATLYWYQQILGQGPKLLIQFQNNGVVDDSQLPKDRFSAERLKGVDSTLKIQPAKLEDSAVYLCASSAGGFGGSTEAFFGQGTRLTVV.

The chain couples TRBV13 to TRBJ2-7; unclear D gene. The germline V and J ends were trimmed by 3 bases and 4 bases, with 10 bases remaining between them. CDR1 is PRHDT, CDR2 FYEKMQ, per germline (reference sequence). This CDR3 region has 13 residues. As DNA, the CDR3 is TGTGCCAGCAGCTTTCGACGGTCGTACGAGCAGTACTTC. Translated, it gives CASSFRRSYEQYF.

This clone turned up a few times. This chain connects TRBV10-3 to TRBJ2-3, with D perhaps TRBD2 (6 bases). Trimming took 0 bases from V and 5 from J, leaving 15 bases between them. CDR3 size: 16 residues. The V gene's germline CDR1 is ENHRY and CDR2 SYGVKD. The CDR3 reads CAISESNQPEGDTQYF. DNA of the CDR3: TGTGCCATCAGTGAGTCGAACCAGCCGGAGGGAGATACGCAGTATTTT.

The V call is TRBV7-8, the J call TRBJ2-7; perhaps TRBD1 as D (5 bases). The germline V gene has CDR1 SGHVS and CDR2 FQNEAQ. The CDR3 length is 14 residues. Trimming took 5 bases from V and 1 from J, leaving 12 bases between them. As DNA, the CDR3 is TGTGCCAGCAGCATAAACAGGATTTCCTACGAGCAGTACTTC. Translation: CASSINRISYEQYF.

This rearrangement joins TRBV27 to TRBJ2-1, with 7 bases fitting TRBD2. J gave up 9 bases and V 1 base, and 6 bases lay outside the gene matches. CDR3 size: 14 residues. Germline values: CDR1 MNHEY, CDR2 SMNVEV (reference sequence). This chain's CDR3 is CASSLLGEGGEQFF. CDR3 bases: TGTGCCAGCAGTTTATTGGGGGAGGGAGGTGAGCAGTTCTTC.

The chain is built from TRBV7-8 and TRBJ1-2, with 7 bases fitting TRBD1. CDR1 and CDR2 (germline): SGHVS, FQNEAQ. V shed 3 bases and J 4 bases; nucleotides not matched to a gene: 5. This CDR3 has 14 residues. The CDR3 loop reads CASSFNRDSYGYTF. CDR3 bases: TGTGCCAGCAGCTTCAATCGGGACAGCTATGGCTACACCTTC.

CDR3 coding DNA: TGCGCCAGCAGCCAAGCACCTGGCGCATCGTGGGGCGATGAGCAGTTCTTC. This sequence encodes CASSQAPGASWGDEQFF. The chain recombines TRBV4-3 with TRBJ2-1, with a tentative D call TRBD1 (5 bases). The CDR3 has 17 residues. Germline CDR1 and CDR2: LGHNA and YSLEER. V was shortened by 1 base and J by 8 bases, with 21 bases between the two germline ends.

This rearrangement joins TRBV7-8 to TRBJ2-7; D gene uncertain. This CDR3 is 14 amino acids long. V lost 1 base, J lost 2 bases, and 9 bases lay in between. CDR1 is SGHVS and CDR2 is FQNEAQ in the germline V gene. In DNA form, the CDR3 reads TGTGCCAGCAGCTTAGGAGGTAGGACCTACGAGCAGTACTTC. Translating gives CASSLGGRTYEQYF.

The chain carries TRBV2 and TRBJ1-5; D uncertain. The CDR3 spans 14 residues. V lost 6 bases, J lost 11 bases, and 20 bases lay in between. CDR1 and CDR2 (germline): SNHLY, FYNNEI. The CDR3 sequence is CASRQTDGVHSQHF. CDR3 nucleotides: TGTGCCAGCAGACAAACAGACGGCGTTCATTCCCAGCATTTT. Filled out from reference TRBV2 and TRBJ1-5, the complete variable domain reads EPEVTQTPSHQVTQMGQEVILRCVPISNHLYFYWYRQILGQKVEFLVSFYNNEISEKSEIFDDQFSVERPDGSNFTLKIRSTKLEDSAMYFCASRQTDGVHSQHFGDGTRLSIL.

The chain recombines TRBV14 with TRBJ2-3; D not resolved. The V and J ends lost 2 bases and 0 bases respectively, with 3 bases between them. CDR3 length: 13 amino acids. CDR1 and CDR2 from the germline V gene are SGHDN and FVKESK. The CDR3 DNA reads TGTGCCAGCAGCCAATTCAGCACAGATACGCAGTATTTT. Amino acids: CASSQFSTDTQYF.

The chain recombines TRBV9 with TRBJ2-2; perhaps TRBD1 as D (7 bases). The CDR3 is 17 residues long. Germline values: CDR1 SGDLS, CDR2 YYNGEE. V was shortened by 4 bases and J by 4 bases, with 20 bases between the two germline ends. Here the CDR3 DNA reads TGTGCCAGCAGCTCTAACTTGAGACAGGGAGGCACCGGGGAGCTGTTTTTT. Amino acids: CASSSNLRQGGTGELFF.

This chain links TRBV5-1 with TRBJ2-3; 12 bases are shared with TRBD2. V lost 4 bases, J lost 0 bases, and 6 bases stayed unmatched. CDR1 is SGHRS, CDR2 YFSETQ, per germline. The CDR3 loop spans 17 amino acids. This chain's CDR3 is CASSAGGTSGSTDTQYF. For the CDR3, the DNA is TGCGCCAGCAGCGCGGGTGGGACTAGCGGGAGCACAGATACGCAGTATTTT.

The rearrangement joins TRBV9 to TRBJ2-1, with unresolved D. V was trimmed by 4 bases and J by 4 bases, leaving 6 bases between them. Looked up from germline, CDR1 is SGDLS and CDR2 is YYNGEE. This CDR3 is 12 amino acids long. CDR3 DNA: TGTGCCAGCAGCCTCTTATACAATGAGCAGTTCTTC. Translation gives CASSLLYNEQFF.

This clone was detected a few times. The rearrangement uses TRBV5-4 and TRBJ2-1, with 11 bases matching TRBD2. The CDR3 runs 15 residues. In germline, CDR1 is SGHNT, CDR2 YYREEE (reference sequence). V dropped 1 base and J dropped 8; count of bases not matched to a gene: 5. CDR3 amino acids: CASSLSLAGGYEQFF. The CDR3 DNA reads TGTGCCAGCAGCTTGTCGCTAGCGGGAGGCTATGAGCAGTTCTTC.

This clone was detected a few times. Other DNA sequences in the sample encode the same CDR3. The chain carries TRBV28 and TRBJ2-7; 7 bases match TRBD1. Unmatched junction bases numbered 4, after V lost 4 bases and J lost 4 bases. The CDR3 runs to 13 residues. Germline CDR1 is MDHEN and CDR2 is SYDVKM. Written as DNA, the CDR3 is TGTGCCAGCAGTTCCGGGACAGTTTACGAGCAGTACTTC. Encoded protein: CASSSGTVYEQYF.

V and J are TRBV6-1 and TRBJ1-5; 8 nucleotides match TRBD1. The CDR3 runs to 15 residues. The V and J ends lost 4 bases and 1 base, in that order; junction bases with no gene match: 3. In germline, CDR1 is MNHNS, CDR2 SASEGT. CDR3 nucleotides: TGTGCCAGCAGTGGGACAGGGCTGAGCAATCAGCCCCAGCATTTT. Amino acids: CASSGTGLSNQPQHF.

This chain connects TRBV6-5 to TRBJ1-2; D uncertain. The length of the CDR3 is 12 residues. Deletions cut 6 bases from V and 8 bases from J, with 13 bases between. Germline values: CDR1 MNHEY, CDR2 SVGAGI. The CDR3 spells CASSGRSGGYTF. The CDR3 region has the DNA TGTGCCAGCAGCGGAAGGAGCGGCGGCTACACCTTC.